This T cell receptor (beta chain) was recovered during a study of PD-1 blockade in classical Hodgkin lymphoma. Specified time point: cycle 4 day 1 (C4D1), after 5 to 7 weeks of nivolumab. Every patient relapsed after autologous stem cell transplantation, and brentuximab vedotin exposure varied. By magnetic negative selection, CD4+ T cells were purified from thawed PBMCs. Profiled with immunoSEQ multiplex PCR; TCRdb holds only in-frame clones, not every one. Of 25,000 to 30,000 clones in the sample, roughly 80% are singletons; the top ten hold around 0.62%. This clone is medium-sized by share. With 6 bases clipped from V and 5 bases from J, the junction kept 4 bases outside the gene matches. Germline V gene lookup returns CDR1 SGHAT and CDR2 FQDESV (reference sequence). This CDR3 is 12 amino acids long.

The sequence was collected from a human donor with classical Hodgkin lymphoma. The sequences come from CD4+ T cells from blood, collected before the fourth cycle of nivolumab. This chain links TRBV11-1 with TRBJ2-7, with 7 bases matching TRBD1. The CDR3 loop reads CASRQGLDEQYF. The CDR3 DNA sequence: TGTGCCAGCAGACAGGGGCTGGACGAGCAGTACTTC.